Listed below are T cell receptor beta chains from one sample, sequenced in a study of T cells expressing NK-cell markers. Using the 5' RACE reads, TCRdb records one entry per CDR3 protein without DNA. The table lists about 450,000 distinct CDR3 sequences. The sequenced material came from blood T cells: a sorted CD56 or NKG2C T cell subset, CD4+ or CD8+ T cells, or bulk PBMC T cells (not recorded which). These receptors all stem from a woman between 18 and 70 years old in good health. The CDR3 runs from the conserved cysteine through the conserved F or W.

j_gene: TRBJ2-7; v_gene: TRBV20-1; CDR3aa: CSAGRSSYEQYF
j_gene: TRBJ2-1; v_gene: TRBV19; CDR3aa: CASSIRSAGGSSYNEQFF
j_gene: TRBJ2-2; v_gene: TRBV19; CDR3aa: CASKDRSGELFF
j_gene: TRBJ1-1; v_gene: TRBV18; CDR3aa: CASSPGLTSAFF
j_gene: TRBJ2-3; v_gene: TRBV7-2; CDR3aa: CASTLGGGDTQYF
j_gene: TRBJ1-6; v_gene: TRBV27; CDR3aa: CASKITGYNSPLHF
j_gene: TRBJ1-1; v_gene: TRBV11-2; CDR3aa: CASSLSGARGVTEAFF
j_gene: TRBJ2-1; v_gene: TRBV12-3/TRBV12-4; CDR3aa: CASSQRTGGGEQFF
j_gene: TRBJ1-6; v_gene: TRBV9; CDR3aa: CASSDRQGADSPLHF
j_gene: TRBJ1-1; v_gene: TRBV7-3; CDR3aa: CASSTIGGRNTEAFF
j_gene: TRBJ2-1; v_gene: TRBV6-5; CDR3aa: CASMLTGPLSEQLF
j_gene: TRBJ1-5; v_gene: TRBV20-1; CDR3aa: CSAREDMRSNQPQHF
j_gene: TRBJ1-1; v_gene: TRBV29-1; CDR3aa: CSVDGGRITEAFF
j_gene: TRBJ2-2; v_gene: TRBV18; CDR3aa: CASSPGGQGNTGELFF
j_gene: TRBJ2-3; v_gene: TRBV28; CDR3aa: CASSLLGLAVTDTQYF
j_gene: TRBJ2-7; v_gene: TRBV5-6; CDR3aa: CASSLGVVGDYEQYF
j_gene: TRBJ2-1; v_gene: TRBV11-2; CDR3aa: CASSSLAGALHEQFF
j_gene: TRBJ2-7; v_gene: TRBV29-1; CDR3aa: CSVESGQGMGEQYF
j_gene: TRBJ2-1; v_gene: TRBV20-1; CDR3aa: CSASWAGGPYNEQFF
j_gene: TRBJ2-1; v_gene: TRBV10-3; CDR3aa: CAISEGSSEQFF
j_gene: TRBJ1-2; v_gene: TRBV19; CDR3aa: CASSMGNGYTF
j_gene: TRBJ2-1; v_gene: TRBV20-1; CDR3aa: CSAILAGLQNEQFF
j_gene: TRBJ2-4; v_gene: TRBV6-6; CDR3aa: CASSYTAENIQYF
j_gene: TRBJ1-3; v_gene: TRBV12-3/TRBV12-4; CDR3aa: CASSQDSSGNTTYF
j_gene: TRBJ2-1; v_gene: TRBV6-1; CDR3aa: CASRTQGAGEQFF
j_gene: TRBJ2-2; v_gene: TRBV20-1; CDR3aa: CSAPGQRNTGELFF
j_gene: TRBJ1-1; v_gene: TRBV10-3; CDR3aa: CAISAQGGDTEAFF
j_gene: TRBJ2-5; v_gene: TRBV11-2; CDR3aa: CASSLWAERGETQYF
j_gene: TRBJ1-5; v_gene: TRBV7-9; CDR3aa: CASTQGQGHQPQHF
j_gene: TRBJ2-7; v_gene: TRBV7-6; CDR3aa: CASSSLRTSTSPYEQYF
j_gene: TRBJ2-1; v_gene: TRBV7-9; CDR3aa: CASSLGAGSYNEQFF
j_gene: TRBJ2-1; v_gene: TRBV7-8; CDR3aa: CASSLVAGAWNEQFF
j_gene: TRBJ1-2; v_gene: TRBV29-1; CDR3aa: CSVEAPGGGYTF
j_gene: TRBJ2-2; v_gene: TRBV7-2; CDR3aa: CASSIRLAGNTGELFF
j_gene: TRBJ1-3; v_gene: TRBV5-1; CDR3aa: CASSHDRASGNTIYF
j_gene: TRBJ2-1; v_gene: TRBV27; CDR3aa: CASQRYSYNEQFF
j_gene: TRBJ2-5; v_gene: TRBV19; CDR3aa: CASKTGLLGTQYF
j_gene: TRBJ2-1; v_gene: TRBV29-1; CDR3aa: CSVVGFSSYNEQFF
j_gene: TRBJ1-5; v_gene: TRBV27; CDR3aa: CASRGQGGNQPQHF
j_gene: TRBJ1-1; v_gene: TRBV4-1; CDR3aa: CASSHSAGMNTEAFF
j_gene: TRBJ2-7; v_gene: TRBV20-1; CDR3aa: CSAPQTGDYEQYF
j_gene: TRBJ2-2; v_gene: TRBV28; CDR3aa: CAARGGPLNTGELFF